This TCR beta chain was sequenced for a study of T cells in Graves' hyperthyroidism and ophthalmopathy. General observations from the study: Blood held most thyroid clonotypes expanded above 0.001 frequency.

Concerning this clonotype: Its antigen is undetermined.

Amplification of TCR beta CDR3 regions was performed using RNA transcripts as template. Using the HTBI primer set, a first-round RT-PCR was run on the TCR CDR3. TCRdb used MiXCR to reprocess the multiplex PCR reads, holding one entry per CDR3 protein. The repertoire includes around 530,000 distinct CDR3 sequences, roughly a sixth of them detected once, and 17% sits in the top ten. The V and J ends lost 7 bases and 3 bases respectively, with 15 bases between them. The CDR3 sequence is 13 residues long. Germline-derived CDR1 and CDR2 are SQVTM and ANQGSEA. The PBMCs had their origin in 8.5 to 10 ml of fresh peripheral blood.

The source of this sequence is a woman younger than 30 with Graves' ophthalmopathy. The chain links TRBV29-1 to TRBJ1-2; D is possibly TRBD1 (5 bases). Sequencing was performed on blood. CDR3 region: CSAELGTDYGYTF. The CDR3 nucleotides are TGCAGCGCCGAACTCGGGACGGACTATGGCTACACCTTC.